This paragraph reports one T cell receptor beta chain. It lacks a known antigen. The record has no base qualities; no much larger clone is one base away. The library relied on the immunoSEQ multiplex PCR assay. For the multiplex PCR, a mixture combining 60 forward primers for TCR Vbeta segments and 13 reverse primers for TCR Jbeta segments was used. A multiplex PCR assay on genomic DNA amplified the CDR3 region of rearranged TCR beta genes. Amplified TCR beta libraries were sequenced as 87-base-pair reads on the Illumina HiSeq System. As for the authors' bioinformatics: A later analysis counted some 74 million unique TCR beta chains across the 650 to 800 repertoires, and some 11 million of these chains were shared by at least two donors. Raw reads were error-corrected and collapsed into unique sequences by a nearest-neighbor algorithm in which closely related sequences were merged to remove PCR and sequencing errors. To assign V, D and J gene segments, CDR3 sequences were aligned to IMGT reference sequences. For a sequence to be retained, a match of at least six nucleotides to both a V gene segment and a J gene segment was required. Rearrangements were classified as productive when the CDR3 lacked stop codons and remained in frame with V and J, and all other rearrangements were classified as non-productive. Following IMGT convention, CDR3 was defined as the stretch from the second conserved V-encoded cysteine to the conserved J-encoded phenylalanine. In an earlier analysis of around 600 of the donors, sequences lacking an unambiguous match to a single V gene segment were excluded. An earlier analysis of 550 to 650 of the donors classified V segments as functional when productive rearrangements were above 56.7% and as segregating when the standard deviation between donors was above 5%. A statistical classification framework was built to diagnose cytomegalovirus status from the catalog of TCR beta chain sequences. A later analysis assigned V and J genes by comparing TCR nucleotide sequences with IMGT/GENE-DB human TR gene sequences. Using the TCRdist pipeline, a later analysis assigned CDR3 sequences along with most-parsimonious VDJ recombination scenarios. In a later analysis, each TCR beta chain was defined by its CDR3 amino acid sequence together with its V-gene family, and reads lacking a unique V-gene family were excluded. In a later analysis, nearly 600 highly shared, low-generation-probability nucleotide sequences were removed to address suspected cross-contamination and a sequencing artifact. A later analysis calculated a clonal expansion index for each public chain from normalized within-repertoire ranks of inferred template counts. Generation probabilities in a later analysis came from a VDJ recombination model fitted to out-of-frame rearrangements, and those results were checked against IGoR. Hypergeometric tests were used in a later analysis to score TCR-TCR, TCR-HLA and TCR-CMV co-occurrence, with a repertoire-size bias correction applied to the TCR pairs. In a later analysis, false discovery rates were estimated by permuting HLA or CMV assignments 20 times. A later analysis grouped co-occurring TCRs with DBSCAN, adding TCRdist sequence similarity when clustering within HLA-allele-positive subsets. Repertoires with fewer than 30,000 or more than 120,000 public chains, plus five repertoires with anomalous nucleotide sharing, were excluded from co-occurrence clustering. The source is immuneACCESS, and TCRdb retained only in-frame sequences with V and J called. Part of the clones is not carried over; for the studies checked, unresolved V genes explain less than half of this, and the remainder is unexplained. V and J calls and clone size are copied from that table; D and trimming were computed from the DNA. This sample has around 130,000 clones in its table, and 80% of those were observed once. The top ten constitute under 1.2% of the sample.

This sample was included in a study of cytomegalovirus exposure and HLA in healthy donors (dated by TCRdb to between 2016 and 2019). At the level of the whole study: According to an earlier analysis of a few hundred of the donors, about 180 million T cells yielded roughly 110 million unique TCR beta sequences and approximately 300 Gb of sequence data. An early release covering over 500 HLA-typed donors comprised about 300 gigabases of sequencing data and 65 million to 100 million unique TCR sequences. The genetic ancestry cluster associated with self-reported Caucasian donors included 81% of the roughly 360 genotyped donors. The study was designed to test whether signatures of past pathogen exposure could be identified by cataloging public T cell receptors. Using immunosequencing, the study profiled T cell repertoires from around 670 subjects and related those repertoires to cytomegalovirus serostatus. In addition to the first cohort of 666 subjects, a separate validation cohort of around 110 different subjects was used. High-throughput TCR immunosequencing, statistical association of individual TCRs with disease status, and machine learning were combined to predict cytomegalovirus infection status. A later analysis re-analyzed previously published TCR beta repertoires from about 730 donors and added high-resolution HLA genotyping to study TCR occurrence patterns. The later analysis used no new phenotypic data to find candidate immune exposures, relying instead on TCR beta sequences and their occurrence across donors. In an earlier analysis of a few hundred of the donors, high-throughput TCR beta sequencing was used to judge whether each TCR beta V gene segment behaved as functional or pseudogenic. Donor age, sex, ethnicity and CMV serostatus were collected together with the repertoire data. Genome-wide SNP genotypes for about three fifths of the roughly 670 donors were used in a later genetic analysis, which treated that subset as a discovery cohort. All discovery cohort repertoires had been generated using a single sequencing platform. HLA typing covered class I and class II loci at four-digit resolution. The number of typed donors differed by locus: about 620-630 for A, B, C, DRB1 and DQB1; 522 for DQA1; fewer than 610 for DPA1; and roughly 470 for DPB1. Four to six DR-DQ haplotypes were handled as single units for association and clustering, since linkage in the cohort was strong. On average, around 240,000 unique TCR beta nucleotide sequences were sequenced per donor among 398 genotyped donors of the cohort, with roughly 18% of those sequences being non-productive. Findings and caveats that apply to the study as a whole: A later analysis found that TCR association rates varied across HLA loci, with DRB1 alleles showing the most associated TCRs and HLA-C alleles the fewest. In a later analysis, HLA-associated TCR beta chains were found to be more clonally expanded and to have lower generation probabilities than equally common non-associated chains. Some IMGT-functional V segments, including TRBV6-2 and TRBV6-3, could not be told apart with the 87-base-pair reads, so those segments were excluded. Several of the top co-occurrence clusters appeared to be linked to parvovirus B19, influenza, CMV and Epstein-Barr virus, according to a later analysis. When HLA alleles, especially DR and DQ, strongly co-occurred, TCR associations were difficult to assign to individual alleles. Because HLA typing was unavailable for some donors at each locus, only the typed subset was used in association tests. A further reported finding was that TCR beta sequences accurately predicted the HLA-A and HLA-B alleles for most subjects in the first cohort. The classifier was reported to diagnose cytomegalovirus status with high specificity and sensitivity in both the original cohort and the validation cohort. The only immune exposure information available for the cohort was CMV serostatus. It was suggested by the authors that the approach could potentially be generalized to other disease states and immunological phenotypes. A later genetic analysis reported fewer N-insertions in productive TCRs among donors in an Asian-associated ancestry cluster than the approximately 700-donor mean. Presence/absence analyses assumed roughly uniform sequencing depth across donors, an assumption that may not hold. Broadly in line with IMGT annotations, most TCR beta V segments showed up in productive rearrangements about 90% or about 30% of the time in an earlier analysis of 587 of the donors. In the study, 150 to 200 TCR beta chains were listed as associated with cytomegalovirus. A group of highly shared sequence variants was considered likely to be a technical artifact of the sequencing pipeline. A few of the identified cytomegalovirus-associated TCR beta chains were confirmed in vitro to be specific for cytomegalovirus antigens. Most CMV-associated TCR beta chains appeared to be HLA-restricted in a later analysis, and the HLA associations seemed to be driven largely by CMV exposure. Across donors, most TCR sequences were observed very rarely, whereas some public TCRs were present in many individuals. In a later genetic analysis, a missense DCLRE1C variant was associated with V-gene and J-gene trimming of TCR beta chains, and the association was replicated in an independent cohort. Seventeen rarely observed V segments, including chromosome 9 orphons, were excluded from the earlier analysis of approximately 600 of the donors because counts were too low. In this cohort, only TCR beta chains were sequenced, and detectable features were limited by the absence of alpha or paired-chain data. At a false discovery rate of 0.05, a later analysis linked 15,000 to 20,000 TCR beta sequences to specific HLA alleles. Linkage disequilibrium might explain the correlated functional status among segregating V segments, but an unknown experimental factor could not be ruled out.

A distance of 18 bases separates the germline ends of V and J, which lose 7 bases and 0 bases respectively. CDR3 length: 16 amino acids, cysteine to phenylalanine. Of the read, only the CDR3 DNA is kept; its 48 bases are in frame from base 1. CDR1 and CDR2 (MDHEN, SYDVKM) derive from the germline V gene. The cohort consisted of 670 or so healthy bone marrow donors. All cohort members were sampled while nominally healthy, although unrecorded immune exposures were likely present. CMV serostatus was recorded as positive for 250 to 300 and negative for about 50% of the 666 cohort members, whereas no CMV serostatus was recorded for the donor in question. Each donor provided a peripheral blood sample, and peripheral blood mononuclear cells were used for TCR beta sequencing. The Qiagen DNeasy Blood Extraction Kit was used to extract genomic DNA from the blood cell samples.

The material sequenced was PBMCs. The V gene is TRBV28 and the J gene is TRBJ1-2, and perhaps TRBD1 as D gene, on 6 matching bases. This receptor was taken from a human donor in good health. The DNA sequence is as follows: TGTGCCAGCACGGTTGGCGGGGGCCCCTCTAACTATGGCTACACCTTC. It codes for CASTVGGGPSNYGYTF.